These 21 T cell receptor beta chains came from one sample sequenced in a study of CD8+ T cells in alopecia areata. After isolation, RNA underwent reverse transcription to generate cDNA as the sequencing template. The repertoire was sequenced with immunoSEQ multiplex PCR; TCRdb's copy has only in-frame clones and lacks some. The sample lists under 70,000 clones; over 95% were seen once. The sample here was CD8+ T cells sorted from blood, taken at week 0. Receptor source: a human donor with alopecia areata.

The chain carries TRBV7-8 and TRBJ1-2, with 7 bases lining up with TRBD1. The CDR3 runs to 15 residues. The germline gives CDR1 SGHVS, CDR2 FQNEAQ. J gave up 1 base and V 1 base, and 3 bases lay outside the gene matches. The CDR3 sequence: CASSLGTGSNYGYTF. CDR3 nucleotides: TGTGCCAGCAGCTTAGGGACAGGAAGTAACTATGGCTACACCTTC. The whole variable domain, filled in from reference TRBV7-8 and TRBJ1-2, reads GAGVSQSPRYKVAKRGQDVALRCDPISGHVSLFWYQQALGQGPEFLTYFQNEAQLDKSGLPSDRFFAERPEGSVSTLKIQRTQQEDSAVYLCASSLGTGSNYGYTFGSGTRLTVV.

The CDR3 is CASSLLAGSSSGANVLTF. The CDR3 coding sequence is TGTGCCAGCAGCTTATTGGCAGGAAGCTCCTCTGGGGCCAACGTCCTGACTTTC. This chain uses TRBV7-8 with TRBJ2-6; D gene ambiguous. The V and J ends lost 2 bases and 0 bases respectively, with 14 bases between them. The CDR3 has 18 amino acids. Germline values: CDR1 SGHVS, CDR2 FQNEAQ.

The chain uses TRBV14 and TRBJ2-7; 7 bases line up with TRBD1. Trimming at V came to 4 bases and at J to 2 bases, leaving 8 bases not matched to a gene. The length of the CDR3 is 15 residues. Germline V gene sequence: CDR1 SGHDN, CDR2 FVKESK. The CDR3 sequence: CASSRTGTATYEQYF. DNA for the CDR3: TGTGCCAGCAGCCGAACCGGGACAGCTACCTACGAGCAGTACTTC.

The V call is TRBV7-2, the J call TRBJ2-5; 8 bases align to TRBD2. Trimming removed 6 bases from V and 4 bases from J; junction bases left unmatched: 13. The germline V gene has CDR1 SGHTA and CDR2 FQGNSA. This CDR3 region has 16 residues. CDR3 amino acids: CASSPSARGAGETQYF. Here the CDR3 DNA reads TGTGCCAGCAGTCCTTCGGCGCGGGGGGCCGGAGAGACCCAGTACTTC.

With regard to this clone: The germline gene is not matched at one end of the junction; a read error may be the cause. This chain uses TRBV7-2 with TRBJ2-5; possible D gene TRBD1, 5 bases. TRBJ2-7 explains the end of the DNA better; the J call may be wrong. CDR1 and CDR2 from the germline V gene are SGHTA and FQGNSA. This CDR3 has 12 residues. CDR3 sequence (DNA): TGTGCCAGCAGTTTAGGGGTTGACGAGCAGTACTTC. The encoded protein is CASSLGVDEQYF.

V usage is TRBV28 and J usage is TRBJ1-1; a possible D gene is TRBD1 (5 bases). Per the germline V gene, CDR1 is MDHEN and CDR2 is SYDVKM. This CDR3 has 15 amino acids. The germline V and J ends were trimmed by 5 bases and 2 bases, with 15 bases remaining between them. The chain's CDR3 is CASSAPQETNTEAFF. The CDR3 bases are TGTGCCAGCAGTGCGCCACAGGAGACTAACACTGAAGCTTTCTTT. The variable domain in full, with the rest retrieved from reference TRBV28 and TRBJ1-1, is DVKVTQSSRYLVKRTGEKVFLECVQDMDHENMFWYRQDPGLGLRLIYFSYDVKMKEKGDIPEGYSVSREKKERFSLILESASTNQTSMYLCASSAPQETNTEAFFGQGTRLTVV.

V is TRBV4-2 and J is TRBJ1-4; D gene ambiguous. Per the germline V gene, CDR1 is LGHNA and CDR2 is YNFKEQ. Deletions cut 0 bases from V and 8 bases from J, with 16 bases between. This CDR3 comprises 16 residues. CDR3 amino acids: CASSQEYANLKEKLFF. The CDR3 nucleotides read TGTGCCAGCAGCCAAGAGTACGCGAACCTCAAGGAAAAACTGTTTTTT.

The chain carries TRBV9 and TRBJ2-5; D might be TRBD2 (5 bases). CDR1 and CDR2 (germline): SGDLS, YYNGEE. V was clipped by 0 bases and J by 5 bases, with 5 bases between them. The CDR3 covers 12 residues. In DNA form, the CDR3 reads TGTGCCAGCAGCGTAGGCGGGGAGACCCAGTACTTC. Protein product: CASSVGGETQYF.

The gene calls are TRBV4-1 and TRBJ1-1, with 7 bases identical to TRBD1. The germline gives CDR1 MGHRA, CDR2 YSYEKL. V was pared by 1 base and J by 1 base, with 3 bases of the junction left unmatched. The CDR3 has 15 residues. CDR3 nucleotides: TGCGCCAGCAGCCAAGCCGGGACAGCGAACACTGAAGCTTTCTTT. It codes for CASSQAGTANTEAFF.

The rearrangement uses TRBV4-1 and TRBJ2-6, with D uncertain. CDR1 is MGHRA, CDR2 YSYEKL, per germline. V lost 4 bases and J lost 3, with 7 bases in between. The CDR3 has 14 residues. This CDR3 is CASSPSGGANVLTF. In nucleotides, the CDR3 is TGCGCCAGCAGCCCCTCAGGTGGGGCCAACGTCCTGACTTTC.

The rearrangement uses TRBV27 and TRBJ2-3; 11 bases align to TRBD2. Losses at the gene ends were 5 bases for V and 4 bases for J; bases not matched to a gene: 5. The CDR3 contains 15 residues. The germline gives CDR1 MNHEY, CDR2 SMNVEV (reference sequence). For the CDR3, the DNA is TGTGCCAGCAGTAATAGCGGGGGGGGTGCAGATACGCAGTATTTT. Residues: CASSNSGGGADTQYF.

V and J are TRBV19 and TRBJ2-5; D is perhaps TRBD2 (6 bases). V lost 3 bases to trimming and J lost 0 bases, with 14 bases between them. The CDR3 totals 16 residues. Germline V lookup: CDR1 LNHDA, CDR2 SQIVND (reference sequence). The CDR3 nucleotides read TGTGCCAGTAGTATCTTTCCGGGACTGAACCAAGAGACCCAGTACTTC. It yields the protein CASSIFPGLNQETQYF.

This chain connects TRBV4-3 to TRBJ1-5; D remains ambiguous. Trimming took off 0 bases at V and 7 bases at J, with 13 bases between the two ends. Germline V gene data show CDR1 as LGHNA and CDR2 as YSLEER. The CDR3 has 15 residues. The CDR3 protein is CASSQDRYDGQPQHF. In DNA, the CDR3 is TGCGCCAGCAGCCAAGACAGATATGACGGGCAGCCCCAGCATTTT.

V and J are TRBV30 and TRBJ1-5; maybe TRBD1 (6 bases). The CDR3 extends over 15 amino acids. Germline lookup yields CDR1 GTSNPN and CDR2 SVGIG (reference sequence). Between the trimmed V and J ends, which lost 3 bases and 0 bases, there was a span of 12 bases. The CDR3 region is CAWSLRGYSNQPQHF. DNA for the CDR3: TGTGCCTGGAGCCTCAGGGGATATAGCAATCAGCCCCAGCATTTT. The whole variable domain, filled in from reference TRBV30 and TRBJ1-5, reads SQTIHQWPATLVQPVGSPLSLECTVEGTSNPNLYWYRQAAGRGLQLLFYSVGIGQISSEVPQNLSASRPQDRQFILSSKKLLLSDSGFYLCAWSLRGYSNQPQHFGDGTRLSIL.

The chain recombines TRBV5-4 with TRBJ2-5; 9 bases align to TRBD2. Germline V gene data show CDR1 as SGHNT and CDR2 as YYREEE (reference sequence). Germline trimming cut 0 bases from V and 5 bases from J; bases unmatched to any gene: 5. This CDR3 spans 15 amino acids. In DNA, the CDR3 is TGTGCCAGCAGCTTGGGAGCCAGCGGGGGGGAGACCCAGTACTTC. The encoded protein is CASSLGASGGETQYF.

The chain couples TRBV7-9 to TRBJ2-1, with 12 bases lining up with TRBD2. This CDR3 has 16 residues. The ends lost 5 bases at V and 9 bases at J; junction bases unmatched: 11. From germline, CDR1 is SEHNR and CDR2 FQNEAQ (reference sequence). This chain's CDR3 is CASSPTSGGPQGEQFF. For the CDR3, the DNA is TGTGCCAGCAGCCCAACTAGCGGGGGGCCGCAGGGTGAGCAGTTCTTC.

J is TRBJ2-5 and V is TRBV14; D may correspond to TRBD1 or TRBD2 (5 bases each). Matching the DNA end better, TRBJ2-7 makes the J call doubtful. The CDR3 is made up of 15 amino acids. Germline CDR1 is SGHDN and CDR2 is FVKESK. The CDR3, as DNA: TGTGCCAGCAGCCAAGCCTGGGACGGAGCCTACGAGCAGTACTTC. This sequence encodes CASSQAWDGAYEQYF.

Worth noting for this clone: Other DNA sequences from this sample encode an identical CDR3 as well. The V call is TRBV7-2, the J call TRBJ2-5; D gene ambiguous. The CDR3 runs to 15 residues. Germline V CDR1 and CDR2: SGHTA, FQGNSA. V lost 1 base to trimming and J lost 5 bases, with 14 bases between them. CDR3 amino acids: CASSLVVGRSETQYF. CDR3 bases: TGTGCCAGCAGCTTAGTTGTGGGCCGGAGTGAGACCCAGTACTTC.

J is TRBJ2-7 and V is TRBV7-9; D may be TRBD1 (5 bases). Germline CDR1 and CDR2: SEHNR and FQNEAQ (reference sequence). V was pared by 2 bases and J by 4 bases, with 9 bases between. This CDR3 spans 13 amino acids. CDR3 sequence: CASSLYAGYEQYF. The DNA for the CDR3 is TGTGCCAGCAGCTTATATGCAGGGTACGAGCAGTACTTC.

Written as DNA, the CDR3 is TGCGCCAGCAGCTTGGCATACTCCTACGAGCAGTACTTC. Translating it yields CASSLAYSYEQYF. The chain is built from TRBV5-1 and TRBJ2-7; D gene ambiguous. Trimming shortened V by 0 bases and J by 0 bases, and 4 bases separated the two germline ends. The length of the CDR3 is 13 residues. Germline CDR1 SGHRS, CDR2 YFSETQ.

The CDR3 region is CASSSAGTGLYEQYF. The CDR3 nucleotides are TGTGCCAGCAGCTCCGCCGGGACAGGGCTCTACGAGCAGTACTTC. This sequence joins TRBV5-6 and TRBJ2-7; 9 positions agree with TRBD1. The CDR3 extends over 15 amino acids. Germline-derived CDR1 and CDR2 are SGHDT and YYEEEE. V lost 3 bases to trimming and J lost 3 bases; unmatched junction nucleotides: 7.